Listed here is a single T cell receptor (beta chain). The sample originates from a study of cytomegalovirus exposure and HLA in healthy donors. The PCR had 60 Vbeta and 13 Jbeta primers. Produced via immunoSEQ multiplex PCR; TCRdb's table is partial and in-frame only. The repertoire includes 150,000 to 200,000 clones, 70% of them detected once, and about 4.5% sits in the top ten. Germline V gene lookup returns CDR1 SQVTM and CDR2 ANQGSEA. V gave up 5 bases and J gave up 2 bases; unmatched junction bases: 12. This CDR3 spans 16 amino acids. Material: PBMCs. The chain couples TRBV29-1 to TRBJ2-5, with TRBD2 matching 9 bases. The receptor's source is a man aged 18-30 years in good health and CMV-seropositive. The CDR3 is CSVFSRAGLAQETQYF. The CDR3 DNA reads TGCAGCGTTTTCAGTAGGGCGGGACTAGCACAAGAGACCCAGTACTTC.